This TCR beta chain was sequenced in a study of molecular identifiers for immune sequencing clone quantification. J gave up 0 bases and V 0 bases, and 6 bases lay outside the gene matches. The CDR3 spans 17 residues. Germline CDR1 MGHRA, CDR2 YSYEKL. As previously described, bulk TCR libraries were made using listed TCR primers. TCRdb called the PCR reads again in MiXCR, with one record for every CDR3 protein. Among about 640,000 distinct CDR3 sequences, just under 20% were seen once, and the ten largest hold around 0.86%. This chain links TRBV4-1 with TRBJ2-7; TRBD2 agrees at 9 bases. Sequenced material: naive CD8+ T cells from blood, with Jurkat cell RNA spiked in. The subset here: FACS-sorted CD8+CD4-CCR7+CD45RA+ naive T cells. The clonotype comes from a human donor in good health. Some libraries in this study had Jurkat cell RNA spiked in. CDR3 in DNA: TGCGCCAGCAGCCAAGAGCCTAGCGGGAAGAACTCCTACGAGCAGTACTTC. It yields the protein CASSQEPSGKNSYEQYF.